This TCR beta chain was found in a study of molecular identifiers for immune sequencing clone quantification. Notes on the study in general: Jurkat TCR RNA spiked in from one cell (amid 950,000 to 1,000,000 naive cells) was reportedly detectable. Clones above 20 RNA copies held over 97% of effector molecules, under 1% in naive cells. Molecules of identical TCR sharing a barcode could underestimate highly expanded clone sizes.

TCRdb reprocessed the PCR reads via MiXCR and lists one record per CDR3 protein. Of just under 20,000 distinct CDR3 sequences detected, 20% to 25% appear once; the ten largest clones hold 5% to 7%. This clonotype was recorded a few times. What it binds is not known. Trimming removed 4 bases from V and 5 bases from J, with 11 bases in between. Germline CDR1 reads MGHRA; CDR2 reads YSYEKL. This CDR3 spans 14 amino acids. Sequenced: naive CD8+ T cells from blood, with Jurkat cell RNA spiked in. Subset given: FACS-sorted CD8+CD4-CCR7+CD45RA+ naive T cells. The chain recombines TRBV4-1 with TRBJ2-2, with a tentative D call TRBD2 (6 bases). This clonotype originated in a human donor in good health. Some libraries in this study had Jurkat cell RNA spiked in. CDR3 coding DNA: TGCGCCAGCAGCCGCGGGACTGGAACCGGGGAGCTGTTTTTT. As protein: CASSRGTGTGELFF.